These 18 T cell receptor beta chains were sequenced from one sample in a study of OX40 agonist ivuxolimab in advanced cancers. TCRdb keeps only in-frame clones here, not all; method: immunoSEQ multiplex PCR. The sample includes some 60,000 clones, roughly nine tenths of them seen just once. The source material was CD4+ or CD8+ T cells sorted from blood, sampled in a trial of the OX40 agonist ivuxolimab. The receptors stem from an adult with an advanced solid tumor such as melanoma, head and neck, liver or kidney cancer.

This clone was counted only a few times. The V and J genes are TRBV5-4 and TRBJ1-1, with a tentative D call TRBD1 (5 bases). This CDR3 spans 13 amino acids. The V gene lost 2 bases and the J gene lost 4 bases, with 9 bases spanning the gap. CDR1 SGHNT and CDR2 YYREEE come from the germline V gene (reference sequence). For the CDR3, the DNA is TGTGCCAGCAGCTTTGCCGGGGGCACTGAAGCTTTCTTT. This encodes CASSFAGGTEAFF.

The V gene is TRBV19, the J gene TRBJ2-1; unclear D gene. The CDR3 has 11 residues. V lost 5 bases and J lost 10, with 9 bases in between. CDR1 LNHDA and CDR2 SQIVND come from the germline V gene (reference sequence). The CDR3, as DNA: TGTGCCAGTAGTCGCGGAAGGGAGCAGTTCTTC. Amino acid sequence: CASSRGREQFF.

The V call is TRBV7-2, the J call TRBJ2-1, with D possibly TRBD1 on 6 matching bases. V was clipped by 2 bases and J by 10 bases, with 12 bases between them. Germline V lookup: CDR1 SGHTA, CDR2 FQGNSA. The CDR3 runs 13 residues. CDR3 DNA sequence: TGTGCCAGCAGCTTAAACAGGGTAAGGGAGCAGTTCTTC. Translation: CASSLNRVREQFF.

The J gene is TRBJ2-3, the V gene TRBV19, with a weak D call TRBD1 (6 bases). Germline V gene lookup returns CDR1 LNHDA and CDR2 SQIVND (reference sequence). This CDR3 is built from 16 residues. V lost 3 bases, J lost 4 bases, and 17 bases lay in between. This chain's CDR3 is CASSILGGRFPDTQYF. CDR3 bases: TGTGCCAGTAGTATTTTAGGGGGTAGGTTCCCAGATACGCAGTATTTT. The complete variable domain, with remaining parts taken from reference TRBV19 and TRBJ2-3, reads DGGITQSPKYLFRKEGQNVTLSCEQNLNHDAMYWYRQDPGQGLRLIYYSQIVNDFQKGDIAEGYSVSREKKESFPLTVTSAQKNPTAFYLCASSILGGRFPDTQYFGPGTRLTVL.

The V gene is TRBV6-5, the J gene TRBJ1-2, with no clear D. CDR3 length equals 16 residues. V gave up 1 base and J gave up 4 bases, with 16 bases separating them. Germline V lookup: CDR1 MNHEY, CDR2 SVGAGI. CDR3 sequence (DNA): TGTGCCAGCAGTTACTTCCCTCCCGGAGCTGGCTATGGCTACACCTTC. Its protein product is CASSYFPPGAGYGYTF.

CDR3 residues: CASSFGEAGELFF. The CDR3 DNA follows: TGTGCCAGCAGTTTCGGAGAAGCCGGGGAGCTGTTTTTT. The chain carries TRBV6-5 and TRBJ2-2; D gene uncertain. Germline loops: CDR1 MNHEY, CDR2 SVGAGI. This CDR3 has 13 residues. Trimming shortened V by 4 bases and J by 6 bases, and 9 bases separated the two germline ends.

The rearrangement joins TRBV5-5 to TRBJ2-7; D is ambiguous. The CDR3 extends over 17 amino acids. Germline CDR1 and CDR2: SGHKS and YYEKEE (reference sequence). Trimming took 3 bases from V and 2 from J, leaving 21 bases between them. In DNA, the CDR3 is TGTGCCAGCAGCTCCGACCAAGCCTGGGATTGGACCTACGAGCAGTACTTC. Encoded protein: CASSSDQAWDWTYEQYF.

V is TRBV4-3 and J is TRBJ2-1; the D is unclear. CDR1 is LGHNA and CDR2 is YSLEER in the germline V gene. The CDR3 totals 13 residues. The V end lost 0 bases, the J end lost 5 bases, and 5 bases lay between the germline ends. The CDR3 nucleotides read TGCGCCAGCAGCCAAGATCGCAACAATGAGCAGTTCTTC. The encoded protein is CASSQDRNNEQFF.

The V and J genes are TRBV9 and TRBJ2-7; no definite D call. V was trimmed by 0 bases and J by 6 bases, leaving 7 bases between them. CDR3 size: 12 residues. CDR1 is SGDLS, CDR2 YYNGEE, per germline. CDR3 DNA: TGTGCCAGCAGCGTAGGGTCGAGCGAGCAGTACTTC. Its translation is CASSVGSSEQYF.

This chain joins TRBV4-2 and TRBJ2-7; 10 bases are shared with TRBD1. CDR3 size: 17 residues. V trimming: 4 bases; J trimming: 6 bases; junction bases outside the gene matches: 15. Germline CDR1 is LGHNA and CDR2 is YNFKEQ. For the CDR3, the DNA is TGTGCCAGCAGCCCGGGGACCCGACAGGGGGCTTTCACCGAGCAGTACTTC. This gives the protein CASSPGTRQGAFTEQYF.

This chain joins TRBV28 and TRBJ2-7, with D possibly TRBD1 on 6 matching bases. V lost 4 bases to trimming and J lost 0 bases, with 10 bases between them. Per the germline V gene, CDR1 is MDHEN and CDR2 is SYDVKM. This CDR3 contains 14 residues. The CDR3 DNA reads as TGTGCCAGCAGTTCCAGGACAGCCTCCTACGAGCAGTACTTC. As protein: CASSSRTASYEQYF.

This clone came up once. The rearrangement links TRBV28 to TRBJ1-5; 11 bases fit TRBD1. The CDR3 is 15 residues long. Germline V gene data show CDR1 as MDHEN and CDR2 as SYDVKM. After removal of 6 bases from V and 6 bases from J, the junction contained 7 bases not matched to a gene. The DNA for the CDR3 is TGTGCCAGCAGCTCGGGACAGGGGGTCCTTCAGCCCCAGCATTTT. Amino acids: CASSSGQGVLQPQHF.

The V gene is TRBV4-3, the J gene TRBJ2-7, with D perhaps given as TRBD1 or TRBD2 (5 bases each). CDR3 size: 15 residues. V lost 2 bases and J 1 base, leaving 12 bases between the germline ends. CDR1 LGHNA and CDR2 YSLEER come from the germline V gene. The DNA of the CDR3 is TGCGCCAGCAGCCAAACTAGACGGACATCCTACGAGCAGTACTTC. Encoded protein: CASSQTRRTSYEQYF.

This chain uses TRBV18 with TRBJ1-1; TRBD1 aligns across 8 bases. CDR1 and CDR2 from the germline V gene are KGHSH and LQKENI. This CDR3 is built from 15 residues. Losses at the gene ends were 2 bases for V and 6 bases for J; bases not matched to a gene: 8. The CDR3 spells CASSPVAGGAAEAFF. The CDR3 DNA is TGTGCCAGCTCACCAGTAGCAGGGGGCGCAGCTGAAGCTTTCTTT. The whole variable domain, filled in from reference TRBV18 and TRBJ1-1, reads NAGVMQNPRHLVRRRGQEARLRCSPMKGHSHVYWYRQLPEEGLKFMVYLQKENIIDESGMPKERFSAEFPKEGPSILRIQQVVRGDSAAYFCASSPVAGGAAEAFFGQGTRLTVV.

The V call is TRBV4-2, the J call TRBJ1-4; 7 bases line up with TRBD1. Germline V CDR1 and CDR2: LGHNA, YNFKEQ. The CDR3 is made up of 14 amino acids. J gave up 10 bases and V 2 bases, and 7 bases lay outside the gene matches. CDR3 DNA sequence: TGTGCCAGCAGCCAATCTCCGGACAGGATAAAACTGTTTTTT. Protein: CASSQSPDRIKLFF.

This chain's CDR3 is CASSPPGQGQAQPQHF. The CDR3 nucleotides read TGTGCCAGCTCACCACCGGGACAGGGGCAAGCTCAGCCCCAGCATTTT. The V call is TRBV18, the J call TRBJ1-5, with 10 bases that match TRBD1. V gave up 0 bases and J gave up 6 bases; unmatched junction bases: 5. The CDR3 has 16 residues. The V gene's germline CDR1 is KGHSH and CDR2 LQKENI.

In its sample, this clone was seen once. The rearrangement uses TRBV6-5 and TRBJ2-7, with a weak D call TRBD1 (6 bases). Germline CDR1 reads MNHEY; CDR2 reads SVGAGI. V lost 0 bases and J lost 0, with 12 bases in between. The CDR3 length is 16 residues. The CDR3 sequence: CASSYSWQGTSYEQYF. The CDR3 bases are TGTGCCAGCAGTTACTCGTGGCAGGGGACCTCCTACGAGCAGTACTTC.

The sample holds one count of this clone. The rearrangement links TRBV21-1 to TRBJ2-5; no check of the table's D call, TRBD1, against the DNA was made. TRBV21-1 is labeled a pseudogene. The length of the CDR3 is 15 residues. CDR3 residues: CASSKRRWGRETQYF. CDR3 DNA: TGTGCCAGCAGCAAAAGGCGATGGGGGCGGGAGACCCAGTACTTC.